This entry features one T cell receptor (beta chain) sequence. Its antigen remains unknown. The data are from a study of T cell responses to AZD1222 COVID-19 vaccine. Study information: Recipients boosted at about 4 weeks or about 12 weeks are pooled. Whole-study findings and limits: Unmutated variant regions are reportedly targeted by nearly half of spike-specific TCRs. Donors were mostly white British, more females; clonal diversity possibly underestimated.

Data came from immunoSEQ multiplex PCR; TCRdb stores just in-frame clones and leaves some out. The sample shows over 100,000 clones, just over 90% of them seen only once. The germline gives CDR1 MDHEN, CDR2 SYDVKM. The V and J ends lost 7 bases and 1 base, in that order; junction bases with no gene match: 10. The CDR3 extends over 15 amino acids. The source of this sequence is an adult in good health. J is TRBJ2-7 and V is TRBV28; 7 bases align to TRBD1. This specimen consisted of peripheral blood, obtained on day 0 of AZD1222 vaccination. The CDR3 coding sequence is TGTGCCAGCAAACTTTTACCGGGACAGTCCTACGAGCAGTACTTC. Its translation: CASKLLPGQSYEQYF.